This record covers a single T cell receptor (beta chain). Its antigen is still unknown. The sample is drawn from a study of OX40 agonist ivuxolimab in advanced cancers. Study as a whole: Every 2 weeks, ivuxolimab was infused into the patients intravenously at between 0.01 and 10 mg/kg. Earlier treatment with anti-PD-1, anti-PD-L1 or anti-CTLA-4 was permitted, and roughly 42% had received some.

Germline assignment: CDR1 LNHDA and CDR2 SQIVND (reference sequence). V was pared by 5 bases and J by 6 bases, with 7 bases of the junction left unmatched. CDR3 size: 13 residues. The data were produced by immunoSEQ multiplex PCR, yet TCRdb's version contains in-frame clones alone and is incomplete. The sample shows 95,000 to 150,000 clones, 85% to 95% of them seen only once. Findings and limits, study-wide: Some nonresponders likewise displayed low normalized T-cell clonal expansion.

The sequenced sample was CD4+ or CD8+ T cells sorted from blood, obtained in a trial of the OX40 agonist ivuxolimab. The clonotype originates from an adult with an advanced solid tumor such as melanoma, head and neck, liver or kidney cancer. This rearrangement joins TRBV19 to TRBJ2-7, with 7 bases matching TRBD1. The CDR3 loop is CASSGQVQGEQYF. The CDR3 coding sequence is TGTGCCAGTAGTGGACAGGTCCAAGGCGAGCAGTACTTC. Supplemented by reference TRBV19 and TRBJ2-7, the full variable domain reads DGGITQSPKYLFRKEGQNVTLSCEQNLNHDAMYWYRQDPGQGLRLIYYSQIVNDFQKGDIAEGYSVSREKKESFPLTVTSAQKNPTAFYLCASSGQVQGEQYFGPGTRLTVT.